This T cell receptor beta chain is from a study of tissue T cells after allogeneic stem cell transplantation. About the research overall: Adult allogeneic hematopoietic cell transplant recipients with steroid-refractory graft-versus-host disease were prospectively enrolled for research autopsy. Whole-study findings and limits: Anatomically similar tissues had similar TCR repertoires within each patient. Shared clones across patients were few; motif clustering revealed tissue-specific shared signatures. The study did not identify alloreactive or antigen-specific tissue TCRs, and some clones might be persisting host cells.

Germline V gene sequence: CDR1 MNHNS, CDR2 SASEGT. The CDR3 extends over 13 amino acids. The junction had 5 bases not matched to a gene; V was cut back by 7 bases and J by 2 bases. Profiling relied on immunoSEQ multiplex PCR, and the TCRdb table lists in-frame clones only, not all of them. The sample carries roughly 25,000 clones, roughly nine tenths recorded once. Concerning this clone itself: The antigen is not known.

This TCR derives from a male donor older than 55 who later had graft-versus-host disease after an allogeneic stem cell transplant. Sample: blood, taken before transplantation. V is TRBV6-1 and J is TRBJ2-7; 7 bases map to TRBD1. CDR3 in DNA: TGTGCCAGCATCTCGGGACAGACCTACGAGCAGTACTTC. Its protein product is CASISGQTYEQYF.